This T cell receptor beta chain was observed in a study of neurological immune-mediated disorders. PBMCs numbering 2 million and stored at -80 C yielded the unsorted libraries. There are many counts of this clonotype. Its target is unknown. Germline loops: CDR1 DFQATT, CDR2 SNEGSKA (reference sequence). The J segment lost 4 bases and the V segment lost 1 base, leaving 10 bases of the junction unmatched. The CDR3 is 18 residues long. Study outcomes and limitations: A possible signature appeared as one related-CDR3 cluster, in which phylogenetic grouping placed the repertoires of 18 of 34 multiple sclerosis patients. There were no CDR3 amino acid sequences shared by expanded clones across subjects, a result suggesting private repertoires in all groups.

The cDNA was produced through 5'RACE with 10-nucleotide random UMIs. TCRdb re-called the 5' RACE reads through MiXCR, storing one row per CDR3 protein. The sample lists around 70,000 distinct CDR3 sequences; 2.5% to 4% were seen once. V usage is TRBV20-1 and J usage is TRBJ2-6, with 10 bases matching TRBD1. This receptor was identified in a woman aged 50 to 60 with multiple sclerosis. Sequencing used PBMCs. The CDR3 loop reads CSARVPRDRGIGANVLTF. CDR3 sequence (DNA): TGCAGTGCTAGAGTACCGAGGGACAGGGGTATCGGGGCCAACGTCCTGACTTTC.